One and the same sample provided the 26 T cell receptor beta chains below, sequenced in a study of molecular identifiers for immune sequencing clone quantification. TCRdb processed the PCR reads anew with MiXCR; each CDR3 protein has one entry. The repertoire holds around 480,000 distinct CDR3 sequences, with about 21% as singletons. Sequencing was done on a sample of naive CD8+ T cells from blood, with Jurkat cell RNA spiked in. Described subset: FACS-sorted CD8+CD4-CCR7+CD45RA+ naive T cells. These receptors were collected from a human donor in good health. Some libraries in this study had Jurkat cell RNA spiked in.

Note on this clonotype: A much bigger clone sits one base away, suggesting this may be a read error. The chain carries TRBV6-2 or TRBV6-3 and TRBJ1-5, with a weak D call TRBD1 (5 bases). This CDR3 has 14 residues. Germline CDR1 reads MNHEY; CDR2 reads SVGEGT. V gave up 4 bases and J gave up 9 bases, with 16 bases separating them. In DNA form, the CDR3 reads TGTGCCAGCAGTTTAGGGCCAGGGAAGCGGCCCCAGCATTTT. Its protein is CASSLGPGKRPQHF.

This clonotype occurred once. The V call is TRBV19, the J call TRBJ1-1, with D maybe TRBD1 (6 bases). Germline assignment: CDR1 LNHDA and CDR2 SQIVND (reference sequence). Trimming took 4 bases from V and 0 from J, leaving 24 bases between them. This CDR3 comprises 19 residues. The CDR3 sequence is CASSTLNSRTGHLNTEAFF. In DNA form, the CDR3 reads TGTGCCAGTAGTACCCTTAATTCCAGGACGGGACATTTGAACACTGAAGCTTTCTTT.

The J gene is TRBJ2-5, the V gene TRBV20-1; 11 positions match TRBD1. V was pared by 5 bases and J by 2 bases, with 7 bases of the junction left unmatched. This CDR3 is built from 15 residues. CDR1 is DFQATT, CDR2 SNEGSKA, per germline (reference sequence). For the CDR3, the DNA is TGCAGTGCTCCTGGGACAGGGGGATATCAAGAGACCCAGTACTTC. It is translated as CSAPGTGGYQETQYF.

The chain recombines TRBV2 with TRBJ2-3, with 10 positions matching TRBD2. CDR1 is SNHLY and CDR2 is FYNNEI in the germline V gene. Trimming at V came to 7 bases and at J to 5 bases, leaving 6 bases not matched to a gene. This CDR3 has 14 amino acids. CDR3 sequence (DNA): TGTGCCAGCACCTTAGCGGGGGGCCTAGATACGCAGTATTTT. It codes for CASTLAGGLDTQYF.

This clonotype was seen more than once but under ten times. The junction departs from germline at one end; a sequencing error may be responsible. The rearrangement joins TRBV9 to TRBJ2-3; D might be TRBD1 (6 bases). This CDR3 contains 17 residues. Germline CDR1 reads SGDLS; CDR2 reads YYNGEE. CDR3 sequence (DNA): TGTGCCAGCAGCGTGGAACACCGGGACATTCCCACAGATGCGCAGTATTTT. Protein sequence: CASSVEHRDIPTDAQYF.

This clonotype was observed many times. The chain links TRBV15 to TRBJ2-3, with D possibly being TRBD1 (5 bases). V was cut by 0 bases and J by 2 bases, with 18 bases left in between. CDR1 and CDR2 (germline): LNHNV, YYDKDF (reference sequence). The CDR3 consists of 18 residues. The CDR3 is CATSRDWGTTANTDTQYF. As DNA, the CDR3 is TGTGCCACCAGCAGAGATTGGGGCACTACAGCCAACACAGATACGCAGTATTTT.

The chain carries TRBV15 and TRBJ2-7, with 10 bases matching TRBD1. This CDR3 is built from 16 residues. The ends lost 1 base at V and 2 bases at J; junction bases unmatched: 5. In germline, CDR1 is LNHNV, CDR2 YYDKDF (reference sequence). This chain's CDR3 is CATSRVGQGVPYEQYF. The CDR3 bases are TGTGCCACCAGCAGAGTAGGACAGGGGGTTCCCTACGAGCAGTACTTC.

This chain connects TRBV12-3 or TRBV12-4 to TRBJ2-2; 10 nucleotides align to TRBD1. J was trimmed by 6 bases and V by 8 bases; bases with no gene match: 18. The CDR3 spans 18 residues. CDR3 DNA: TGTGCCAGCGGCTCCACATTCGCGGGACAGGGGCGTCCCGGGGAGCTGTTTTTT. This translates into CASGSTFAGQGRPGELFF.

This clonotype has at least ten counts. The chain recombines TRBV28 with TRBJ1-1; 7 positions match TRBD1. Germline lookup yields CDR1 MDHEN and CDR2 SYDVKM. V was pared by 6 bases and J by 4 bases, with 17 bases of the junction left unmatched. CDR3 length: 17 amino acids. The CDR3 spells CASRVRGRGEGITEAFF. The CDR3 DNA follows: TGTGCCAGCAGAGTAAGGGGGCGAGGGGAAGGTATCACTGAAGCTTTCTTT.

Details on this clonotype: At one end, the junction sequence differs from germline, possibly due to a read error. The chain uses TRBV6-2 or TRBV6-3 and TRBJ2-1, with 9 positions matching TRBD2. CDR3 length: 15 residues. The germline gives CDR1 MNHEY, CDR2 SVGEGT. The CDR3 DNA reads as TGTGCCAGCAGCGACGGACTAGCGTCCTACGATGAGCAGTTCTTC. Translation gives CASSDGLASYDEQFF.

As regards this clonotype: Possible read error: a much larger clone is one base away. J is TRBJ2-3 and V is TRBV7-8, with D possibly TRBD2 on 6 matching bases. From germline, CDR1 is SGHVS and CDR2 FQNEAQ. CDR3 length: 17 amino acids. This chain's CDR3 is CASSELGGLAFTDTQCF. The CDR3 coding sequence is TGTGCCAGCAGCGAATTGGGGGGATTAGCTTTCACAGATACGCAGTGTTTT.

As to this clonotype: Compared with germline, one end of the junction differs, possibly owing to a read error. The chain recombines TRBV20-1 with TRBJ2-4, with 8 bases fitting TRBD2. CDR3 length: 15 residues. Germline V gene data show CDR1 as DFQATT and CDR2 as SNEGSKA (reference sequence). For the CDR3, the DNA is TGCAGTGCCGTTAGACTAGCGCTAGCCAAAAGCATTCAGTACTTC. Translating gives CSAVRLALAKSIQYF.

This clonotype has a handful of counts. V is TRBV19 and J is TRBJ2-3, with D uncertain. CDR1 LNHDA and CDR2 SQIVND come from the germline V gene (reference sequence). Trimming stripped 6 bases from V and 7 bases from J, with 8 bases between. The CDR3 has 11 residues. The CDR3 coding sequence is TGTGCCAGTAGCTCCGGAAATACGCAGTATTTT. This translates into CASSSGNTQYF.

The sample holds a few counts of this clonotype. The chain couples TRBV7-9 to TRBJ2-7; 7 bases are a match to TRBD1. V was pared by 6 bases and J by 0 bases, with 5 bases of the junction left unmatched. The CDR3 has 14 residues. Germline CDR1 SEHNR, CDR2 FQNEAQ (reference sequence). In DNA, the CDR3 is TGTGCCAGCAGTCCAGACAGGGCCTCCTACGAGCAGTACTTC. The encoded protein is CASSPDRASYEQYF. Using reference TRBV7-9 and TRBJ2-7 for the parts outside the CDR3, the full variable domain is DTGVSQNPRHKITKRGQNVTFRCDPISEHNRLYWYRQTLGQGPEFLTYFQNEAQLEKSRLLSDRFSAERPKGSFSTLEIQRTEQGDSAMYLCASSPDRASYEQYFGPGTRLTVT.

The V and J genes are TRBV12-3 or TRBV12-4 and TRBJ1-2, with D hard to call. The CDR3 spans 12 residues. V lost 5 bases to trimming and J lost 6 bases, with 10 bases between them. CDR3 amino acids: CASSEGADGYTF. The CDR3 bases are TGTGCCAGCAGTGAGGGCGCCGATGGCTACACCTTC.

In this sample, this clonotype turned up many times. CDR3 coding DNA: TGTGCCATCTCGGAGACCCAGTACTTC. It yields the protein CAISETQYF. This rearrangement joins TRBV12-3 or TRBV12-4 to TRBJ2-5; D remains unclear. The CDR3 loop spans 9 amino acids. V was shortened by 10 bases and J by 5 bases, with 5 bases between the two germline ends.

Remarks on this clonotype: This may stem from a read error, because a much larger clone lies one nucleotide away. Since the CDR3 does not end with the conserved phenylalanine or tryptophan, this likely comes from a read error. This chain uses TRBV7-9 with TRBJ2-3; perhaps TRBD2 as D (5 bases). The CDR3 extends over 15 amino acids. Per germline, CDR1 SEHNR and CDR2 FQNEAQ (reference sequence). Between the trimmed V and J ends, which lost 1 base and 4 bases, there was a span of 12 bases. The CDR3 sequence: CASSLEGRRADTQYL. In DNA form, the CDR3 reads TGTGCCAGCAGCTTAGAGGGTCGGCGGGCAGATACGCAGTATCTT.

This clonotype was seen ten or more times. The V gene is TRBV29-1, the J gene TRBJ2-4; D unclear. Germline V gene lookup returns CDR1 SQVTM and CDR2 ANQGSEA. V was cut by 4 bases and J by 0 bases, with 10 bases left in between. The CDR3 has 14 amino acids. For the CDR3, the DNA is TGCAGCGTTGCCCACCCTTTAGCCAAAAACATTCAGTACTTC. Translation: CSVAHPLAKNIQYF.

This clonotype has only a few counts. J is TRBJ2-2 and V is TRBV5-1; D unresolved. The CDR3 is 14 amino acids. Germline CDR1 reads SGHRS; CDR2 reads YFSETQ. V dropped 1 base and J dropped 5 bases, with 9 bases sitting between them. CDR3 bases: TGCGCCAGCAGCTTGTTCCCCGGGACCGGGGAGCTGTTTTTT. Translating it yields CASSLFPGTGELFF.

The sample holds a few counts of this clonotype. This chain links TRBV20-1 with TRBJ2-7; no reliable D call. The CDR3 loop spans 14 amino acids. Deletions cut 1 base from V and 6 bases from J, with 16 bases between. CDR1 is DFQATT and CDR2 is SNEGSKA in the germline V gene (reference sequence). The CDR3 nucleotides read TGCAGTGCTAGAGTACGGTCGCAGGAGCGCGAGCAGTACTTC. Translating it yields CSARVRSQEREQYF.

The CDR3 region is CASSPLEVAGSNQPQHF. DNA for the CDR3: TGTGCCAGCAGCCCTCTTGAGGTGGCAGGGAGTAATCAGCCCCAGCATTTT. The chain uses TRBV28 and TRBJ1-5; D perhaps matches TRBD1 (5 bases). V lost 6 bases and J 4 bases, leaving 22 bases between the germline ends. The length of the CDR3 is 17 residues. CDR1 is MDHEN and CDR2 is SYDVKM in the germline V gene.

This chain links TRBV30 with TRBJ2-7; D gene unclear. The V end was cut by 1 base, the J end by 6 bases, with 13 bases between. CDR1 is GTSNPN, CDR2 SVGIG, per germline (reference sequence). The CDR3 runs to 13 residues. CDR3 loop: CAWSAVGYAEQYF. As DNA, the CDR3 is TGTGCCTGGAGTGCTGTGGGGTACGCCGAGCAGTACTTC.

Concerning this clonotype: A read error is possible here, since a much larger clone lies one base away. In this CDR3 the conserved last residue, phenylalanine or tryptophan, is missing, so a read error is likely. The chain joins TRBV6-2 or TRBV6-3 to TRBJ2-2; D possibly corresponds to TRBD1 (5 bases). The CDR3 has 17 residues. V was clipped by 5 bases and J by 5 bases, with 21 bases between them. In germline, CDR1 is MNHEY, CDR2 SVGEGT. CDR3 nucleotide sequence: TGTGCCAGCAGTACCCAGACCCCCCTACCAGGGACCGGGGAGCTGTTTCTT. The encoded protein is CASSTQTPLPGTGELFL.

The chain joins TRBV19 to TRBJ2-6; no reliable D call. Per the germline V gene, CDR1 is LNHDA and CDR2 is SQIVND (reference sequence). Deletions cut 0 bases from V and 1 base from J, with 4 bases between. The CDR3 covers 15 residues. The CDR3 loop reads CASSIDASGANVLTF. CDR3 coding DNA: TGTGCCAGTAGTATAGATGCGTCTGGGGCCAACGTCCTGACTTTC.

The rearrangement joins TRBV28 to TRBJ1-5; D gene ambiguous. Trimming removed 6 bases from V and 3 bases from J, with 9 bases in between. Looked up from germline, CDR1 is MDHEN and CDR2 is SYDVKM. The CDR3 runs 13 residues. The CDR3 DNA reads TGTGCCAGCAGCCTAGATTACAATCAGCCCCAGCATTTT. As protein: CASSLDYNQPQHF.

This clonotype has only one observation. The junction differs from germline at one of its ends, possibly a read error. The chain uses TRBV13 and TRBJ1-5; D gene unclear. The CDR3 length is 12 residues. CDR1 and CDR2 from the germline V gene are PRHDT and FYEKMQ (reference sequence). CDR3 sequence reads: CASSSQNQPQDF. The CDR3 coding sequence is TGTGCCAGCAGCTCCCAGAATCAGCCCCAGGATTTT.